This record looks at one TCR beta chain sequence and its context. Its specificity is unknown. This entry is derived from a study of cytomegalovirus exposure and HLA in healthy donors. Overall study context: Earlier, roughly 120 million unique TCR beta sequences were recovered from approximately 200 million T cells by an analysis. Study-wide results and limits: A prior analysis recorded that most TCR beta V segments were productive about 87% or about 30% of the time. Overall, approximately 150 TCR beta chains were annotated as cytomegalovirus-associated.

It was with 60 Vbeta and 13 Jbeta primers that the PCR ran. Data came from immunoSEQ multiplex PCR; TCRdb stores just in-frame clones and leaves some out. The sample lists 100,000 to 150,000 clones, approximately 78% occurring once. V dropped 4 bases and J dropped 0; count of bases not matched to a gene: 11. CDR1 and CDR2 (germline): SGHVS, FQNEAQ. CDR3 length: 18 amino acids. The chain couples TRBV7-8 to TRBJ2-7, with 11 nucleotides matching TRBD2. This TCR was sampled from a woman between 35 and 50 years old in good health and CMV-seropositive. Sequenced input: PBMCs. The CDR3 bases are TGTGCCAGCAGCTACGGTAGCGGGAGGGCCGCGTACTCCTACGAGCAGTACTTC. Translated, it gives CASSYGSGRAAYSYEQYF.